These 27 T cell receptor beta chains were sequenced from one sample in a study of STAT5B mutations in CD4+ large granular lymphocyte leukemia. Repertoires were generated with immunoSEQ multiplex PCR, while TCRdb's copy carries only in-frame clones and drops some. Of approximately 32,000 clones listed, about 91% are singletons. Material: CD4+ T cells from blood buffy coats. All receptors derive from a human donor in good health.

The J gene is TRBJ1-4, the V gene TRBV4-1; no reliable D call. The CDR3 sequence is 13 residues long. Trimming left V 1 base short and J 4 bases short, with 4 bases between. Per germline, CDR1 MGHRA and CDR2 YSYEKL. The CDR3: CASSQAGNEKLFF. The CDR3 nucleotides are TGCGCCAGCAGCCAAGCCGGTAATGAAAAACTGTTTTTT.

Only one count was recorded for this clone. The chain employs TRBV18 and TRBJ2-7; D is perhaps TRBD1 (7 bases). The CDR3 has 15 residues. Trimming took off 1 base at V and 5 bases at J, with 15 bases between the two ends. Per germline, CDR1 KGHSH and CDR2 LQKENI. The CDR3 region has the DNA TGTGCCAGCTCACCACGGAGGGGGCGAGGGAACGAGCAGTACTTC. Translated, it gives CASSPRRGRGNEQYF.

The chain combines TRBV19 with TRBJ1-2; 9 nucleotides match TRBD1. The CDR3 spans 15 residues. The V and J ends lost 5 bases and 4 bases, in that order; junction bases with no gene match: 8. From germline, CDR1 is LNHDA and CDR2 SQIVND (reference sequence). In DNA form, the CDR3 reads TGTGCCAGTAGTTGGACAGGGGAGGAATCCTATGGCTACACCTTC. This encodes CASSWTGEESYGYTF.

V is TRBV27 and J is TRBJ1-5; 7 bases are shared with TRBD1. Per germline, CDR1 MNHEY and CDR2 SMNVEV (reference sequence). There are 17 residues in the CDR3. V lost 0 bases to trimming and J lost 0 bases; unmatched junction nucleotides: 5. This chain's CDR3 is CASSLSGGQYSNQPQHF. In DNA form, the CDR3 reads TGTGCCAGCAGTTTATCGGGGGGACAGTATAGCAATCAGCCCCAGCATTTT.

This sequence joins TRBV4-1 and TRBJ1-2; D gene unclear. V was shortened by 4 bases and J by 6 bases, with 12 bases between the two germline ends. The CDR3 length is 13 residues. Germline CDR1 MGHRA, CDR2 YSYEKL. The DNA for the CDR3 is TGCGCCAGCAGCCGCTTAGGGAGGGATGGCTACACCTTC. It codes for CASSRLGRDGYTF.

This clone is a singleton in its sample. The genes are TRBV7-8 and TRBJ2-2; D is unclear. Germline CDR1 SGHVS, CDR2 FQNEAQ. The CDR3 totals 13 residues. V was pared by 1 base and J by 4 bases, with 4 bases between. The CDR3 spells CASSLVITGELFF. DNA for the CDR3: TGTGCCAGCAGCTTAGTTATCACCGGGGAGCTGTTTTTT.

The chain has TRBV11-3 and TRBJ1-6; TRBD1 might be the D (6 bases). With 4 bases removed from V and 10 bases from J, the gap between germline ends came to 17 bases. Germline-derived CDR1 and CDR2 are SGHNT and YENEEA. This CDR3 contains 15 residues. This chain's CDR3 is CASSSHLKTGSPLHF. CDR3 nucleotide sequence: TGTGCCAGCAGCTCCCACCTAAAGACAGGATCACCCCTCCACTTT.

The CDR3 DNA reads TGCGCCAGCAGCCAAAACCCCTCGGGGGAAACAGATACGCAGTATTTT. The encoded protein is CASSQNPSGETDTQYF. This chain joins TRBV4-3 and TRBJ2-3; TRBD2 is a possible D gene (6 bases). In germline, CDR1 is LGHNA, CDR2 YSLEER. The CDR3 runs 16 residues. With 2 bases removed from V and 3 bases from J, the gap between germline ends came to 15 bases.

The chain uses TRBV11-2 and TRBJ2-1; 9 bases are a match to TRBD2. The V and J ends lost 0 bases and 4 bases, in that order; junction bases with no gene match: 7. The CDR3 length is 17 residues. The germline gives CDR1 SGHAT, CDR2 FQNNGV. The CDR3 DNA is TGTGCCAGCAGCTTAGATAATAAGCGGGGGGCATACAATGAGCAGTTCTTC. It translates to CASSLDNKRGAYNEQFF.

The chain employs TRBV18 and TRBJ1-4, with TRBD1 matching 12 bases. The CDR3 length is 16 residues. Trimming at V came to 2 bases and at J to 8 bases, leaving 6 bases not matched to a gene. Per the germline V gene, CDR1 is KGHSH and CDR2 is LQKENI. For the CDR3, the DNA is TGTGCCAGCTCACCAGTGGGACAGGGGGCGCGAGAAAAACTGTTTTTT. Translated, it gives CASSPVGQGAREKLFF.

This chain joins TRBV5-1 and TRBJ2-5; D is perhaps TRBD1 (6 bases). Germline lookup yields CDR1 SGHRS and CDR2 YFSETQ. Between the trimmed V and J ends, which lost 2 bases and 4 bases, there was a span of 9 bases. There are 13 residues in the CDR3. CDR3 coding DNA: TGCGCCAGCAGCTTACAGGGTGCAGAGACCCAGTACTTC. This encodes CASSLQGAETQYF. The full variable domain, in which reference TRBV5-1 and TRBJ2-5 provide the parts outside the CDR3, is KAGVTQTPRYLIKTRGQQVTLSCSPISGHRSVSWYQQTPGQGLQFLFEYFSETQRNKGNFPGRFSGRQFSNSRSEMNVSTLELGDSALYLCASSLQGAETQYFGPGTRLLVL.

This clone has only one observation. The chain uses TRBV5-8 and TRBJ1-4; D is uncertain. Trimming took off 2 bases at V and 0 bases at J, with 5 bases between the two ends. Germline V lookup: CDR1 SGHTS, CDR2 YDEGEE. CDR3 length equals 14 residues. The chain's CDR3 is CASSFSATNEKLFF. The DNA of the CDR3 is TGTGCCAGCAGCTTTTCTGCAACTAATGAAAAACTGTTTTTT.

CDR3 in amino acids: CASSQDIQPDYGYTF. The DNA of the CDR3 is TGCGCCAGCAGCCAAGATATCCAGCCAGACTATGGCTACACCTTC. The rearrangement uses TRBV4-3 and TRBJ1-2; D uncertain. The germline CDR1 and CDR2 sequences are LGHNA and YSLEER. CDR3 length: 15 amino acids. Trimming took 0 bases from V and 3 from J, leaving 11 bases between them.

The V gene is TRBV6-5, the J gene TRBJ1-1; 7 bases map to TRBD1. Germline CDR1 is MNHEY and CDR2 is SVGAGI. With 5 bases clipped from V and 5 bases from J, the junction kept 5 bases outside the gene matches. CDR3 length: 13 residues. The CDR3 reads CASSRQGNTEAFF. CDR3 DNA sequence: TGTGCCAGCAGTCGACAGGGAAATACTGAAGCTTTCTTT.

The V call is TRBV6-1, the J call TRBJ1-4; TRBD1 is a possible D gene (5 bases). The length of the CDR3 is 16 residues. Germline CDR1 MNHNS, CDR2 SASEGT. V lost 3 bases to trimming and J lost 0 bases, with 11 bases between them. The CDR3 nucleotides read TGTGCCAGCAGTGACGGCAGGGACGCAACTAATGAAAAACTGTTTTTT. Translation gives CASSDGRDATNEKLFF.

The gene calls are TRBV7-8 and TRBJ1-1, with no clear D. The CDR3 loop spans 16 amino acids. V lost 5 bases and J 0 bases, leaving 16 bases between the germline ends. Per the germline V gene, CDR1 is SGHVS and CDR2 is FQNEAQ. As DNA, the CDR3 is TGTGCCAGCAGCCCCAACCTGGCTCTGATGAACACTGAAGCTTTCTTT. It codes for CASSPNLALMNTEAFF.

Note on this clone: Other DNA sequences within the sample encode an identical CDR3. The J gene is TRBJ1-5, the V gene TRBV9; a possible D gene is TRBD1 (5 bases). Germline V gene sequence: CDR1 SGDLS, CDR2 YYNGEE. The CDR3 is 13 amino acids. Trimming pared 6 bases from V and 2 bases from J, leaving 9 bases between. The CDR3: CASNRGGNQPQHF. Written as DNA, the CDR3 is TGTGCCAGCAACCGAGGGGGCAATCAGCCCCAGCATTTT.

The chain carries TRBV5-1 and TRBJ2-5; 11 bases are a match to TRBD2. The CDR3 length is 16 residues. Germline values: CDR1 SGHRS, CDR2 YFSETQ. Trimming cost V 3 bases and J 2 bases; bases outside gene matches: 6. The CDR3 DNA sequence: TGCGCCAGCAGCTCGCGGCGGACTAGCGGGCAAGAGACCCAGTACTTC. It translates to CASSSRRTSGQETQYF.

The chain recombines TRBV14 with TRBJ1-4; D call uncertain. The CDR3 extends over 13 amino acids. The V and J ends lost 0 bases and 13 bases respectively, with 12 bases between them. Germline CDR1 reads SGHDN; CDR2 reads FVKESK. The CDR3 DNA reads as TGTGCCAGCAGCCAAGATAGAGGGAGAACACTGTTTTTT. Residues: CASSQDRGRTLFF.

The chain combines TRBV19 with TRBJ1-2, with 8 bases lining up with TRBD1. Trimming cost V 0 bases and J 13 bases; bases outside gene matches: 19. The CDR3 covers 17 residues. The germline V gene encodes CDR1 LNHDA and CDR2 SQIVND (reference sequence). The CDR3, as DNA: TGTGCCAGTAGTATAGATTATGGAGCAGGGGGCGGACGCGAACGCACCTTC. Amino acids: CASSIDYGAGGGRERTF.

The rearrangement uses TRBV9 and TRBJ2-7; unclear D gene. The V end lost 3 bases, the J end lost 2 bases, and 15 bases lay between the germline ends. The CDR3 sequence is 15 residues long. Germline lookup yields CDR1 SGDLS and CDR2 YYNGEE. The DNA for the CDR3 is TGTGCCAGCAGCGCTAGATCCGGTCGAACCTACGAGCAGTACTTC. It is translated as CASSARSGRTYEQYF.

This clone was counted a few times. This chain connects TRBV5-6 to TRBJ1-5; 7 bases fit TRBD1. Germline V gives CDR1 SGHDT, CDR2 YYEEEE. With 5 bases clipped from V and 4 bases from J, the junction kept 3 bases outside the gene matches. This CDR3 has 13 amino acids. The CDR3 DNA reads TGTGCCAGCAGTATACAGGGGAATCAGCCCCAGCATTTT. As protein: CASSIQGNQPQHF.

The gene calls are TRBV19 and TRBJ2-1, with 9 nucleotides matching TRBD2. The CDR3 consists of 15 residues. Germline loops: CDR1 LNHDA, CDR2 SQIVND (reference sequence). With V trimmed by 3 bases and J by 7 bases, 7 bases remained unmatched. The CDR3 coding sequence is TGTGCCAGTAGTATCGGAATAGCGGGAGCGAATGAGCAGTTCTTC. This codes for CASSIGIAGANEQFF.

For the CDR3, the DNA is TGCAGTGCTCGACAGGGCTATGGCTACACCTTC. Translating gives CSARQGYGYTF. This rearrangement joins TRBV20-1 to TRBJ1-2; 7 bases map to TRBD1. The V segment lost 5 bases and the J segment 4 bases; nucleotides outside the gene matches: 1. Germline CDR1 DFQATT, CDR2 SNEGSKA (reference sequence). The CDR3 has 11 residues.

This clone has just one count. CDR3 in amino acids: CASSLEGKENYPSGYEQYF. The CDR3 region has the DNA TGTGCCAGCAGCTTGGAGGGGAAGGAAAACTATCCCTCCGGGTACGAGCAGTACTTC. The rearrangement joins TRBV5-5 to TRBJ2-7; D possibly corresponds to TRBD1 (5 bases). This CDR3 contains 19 residues. Germline loops: CDR1 SGHKS, CDR2 YYEKEE (reference sequence). V was trimmed by 0 bases and J by 4 bases, leaving 26 bases between them.

The V call is TRBV15, the J call TRBJ2-1; TRBD1 might be the D (6 bases). The V and J ends lost 0 bases and 0 bases respectively, with 12 bases between them. This CDR3 has 17 residues. Germline lookup yields CDR1 LNHNV and CDR2 YYDKDF (reference sequence). CDR3 sequence reads: CATSRDGQTFSYNEQFF. The CDR3 coding sequence is TGTGCCACCAGCAGAGACGGACAGACGTTCTCCTACAATGAGCAGTTCTTC.

The CDR3 nucleotides are TGTGCCAGCAGTTACTCGACAGCTGCTAACTATGGCTACACCTTC. This encodes CASSYSTAANYGYTF. The gene calls are TRBV6-6 and TRBJ1-2, with a weak D call TRBD1 (5 bases). The V end was cut by 0 bases, the J end by 0 bases, with 8 bases between. The CDR3 sequence is 15 residues long. From germline, CDR1 is MNHNY and CDR2 SVGAGI (reference sequence).